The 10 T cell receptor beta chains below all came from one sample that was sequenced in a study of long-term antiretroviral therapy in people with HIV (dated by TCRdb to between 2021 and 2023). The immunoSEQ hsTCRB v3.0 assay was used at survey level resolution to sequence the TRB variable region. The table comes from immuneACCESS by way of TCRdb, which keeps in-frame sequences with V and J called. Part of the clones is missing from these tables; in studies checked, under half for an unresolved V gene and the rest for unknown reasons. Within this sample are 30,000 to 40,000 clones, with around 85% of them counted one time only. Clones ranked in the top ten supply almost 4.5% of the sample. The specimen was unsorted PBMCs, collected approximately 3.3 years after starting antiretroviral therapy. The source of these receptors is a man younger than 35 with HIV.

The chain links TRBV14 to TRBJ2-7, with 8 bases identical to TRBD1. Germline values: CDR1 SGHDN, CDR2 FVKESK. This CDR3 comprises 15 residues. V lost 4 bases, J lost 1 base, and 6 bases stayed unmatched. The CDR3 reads CASSLPGTGSYEQYF. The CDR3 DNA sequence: TGTGCCAGCAGCCTACCAGGGACAGGTTCCTACGAGCAGTACTTC.

CDR3 protein: CASSRGGPEQYF. Here the CDR3 DNA reads TGTGCCAGCAGCCGGGGGGGGCCCGAGCAGTACTTC. V gene TRBV7-8 combines with J gene TRBJ2-7, with TRBD2 matching 8 bases. Looked up from germline, CDR1 is SGHVS and CDR2 is FQNEAQ. CDR3 length: 12 residues. After removal of 5 bases from V and 6 bases from J, the junction contained 3 bases not matched to a gene.

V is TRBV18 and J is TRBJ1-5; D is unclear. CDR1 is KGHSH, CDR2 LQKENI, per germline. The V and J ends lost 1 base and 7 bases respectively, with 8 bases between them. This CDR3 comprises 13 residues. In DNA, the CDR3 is TGTGCCAGCTCACCACTCCTAGGCCAGCCCCAGCATTTT. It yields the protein CASSPLLGQPQHF.

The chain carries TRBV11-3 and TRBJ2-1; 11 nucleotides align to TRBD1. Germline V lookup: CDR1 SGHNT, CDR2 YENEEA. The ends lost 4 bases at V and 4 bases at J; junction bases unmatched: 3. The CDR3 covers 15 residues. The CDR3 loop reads CASSSRDRGYNEQFF. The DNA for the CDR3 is TGTGCCAGCAGCTCCCGGGACAGGGGGTACAATGAGCAGTTCTTC.

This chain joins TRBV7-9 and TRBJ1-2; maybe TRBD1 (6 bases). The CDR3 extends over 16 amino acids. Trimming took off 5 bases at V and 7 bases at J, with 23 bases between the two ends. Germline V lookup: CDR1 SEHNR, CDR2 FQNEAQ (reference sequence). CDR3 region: CASSLTGNTGISGYTF. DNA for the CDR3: TGTGCCAGCAGCCTGACAGGAAACACGGGCATATCTGGCTACACCTTC.

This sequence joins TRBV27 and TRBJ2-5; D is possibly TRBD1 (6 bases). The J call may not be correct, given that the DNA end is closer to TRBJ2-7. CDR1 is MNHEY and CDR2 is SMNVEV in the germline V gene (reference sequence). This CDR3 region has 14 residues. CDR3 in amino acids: CASSSGTSGNEQYF. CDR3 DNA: TGTGCCAGCAGTTCCGGGACATCAGGCAACGAGCAGTACTTC.

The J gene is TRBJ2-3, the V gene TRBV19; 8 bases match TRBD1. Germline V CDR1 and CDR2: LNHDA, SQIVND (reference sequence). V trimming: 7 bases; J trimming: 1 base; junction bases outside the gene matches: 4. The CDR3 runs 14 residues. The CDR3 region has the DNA TGTGCCAGTACCCCGACAGGGGGCACAGATACGCAGTATTTT. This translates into CASTPTGGTDTQYF.

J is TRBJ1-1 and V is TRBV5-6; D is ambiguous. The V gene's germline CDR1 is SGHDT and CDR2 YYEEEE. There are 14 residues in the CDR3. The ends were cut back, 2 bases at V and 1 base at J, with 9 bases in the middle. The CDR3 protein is CASSFGQWNTEAFF. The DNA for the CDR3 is TGTGCCAGCAGCTTTGGGCAGTGGAACACTGAAGCTTTCTTT.

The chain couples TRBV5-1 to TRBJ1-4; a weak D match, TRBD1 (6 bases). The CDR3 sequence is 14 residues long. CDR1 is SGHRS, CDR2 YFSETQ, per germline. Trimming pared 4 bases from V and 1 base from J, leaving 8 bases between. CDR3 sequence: CASSIQGTNEKLFF. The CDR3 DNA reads TGCGCCAGCAGCATACAGGGAACTAATGAAAAACTGTTTTTT.

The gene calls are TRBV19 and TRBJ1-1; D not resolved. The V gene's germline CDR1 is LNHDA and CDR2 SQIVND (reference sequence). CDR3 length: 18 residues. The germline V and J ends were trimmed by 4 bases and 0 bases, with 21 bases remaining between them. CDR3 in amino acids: CASSTLGTHLNMNTEAFF. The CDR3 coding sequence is TGTGCCAGTAGTACCCTGGGAACCCATCTAAATATGAACACTGAAGCTTTCTTT. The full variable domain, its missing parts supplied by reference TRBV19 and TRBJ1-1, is DGGITQSPKYLFRKEGQNVTLSCEQNLNHDAMYWYRQDPGQGLRLIYYSQIVNDFQKGDIAEGYSVSREKKESFPLTVTSAQKNPTAFYLCASSTLGTHLNMNTEAFFGQGTRLTVV.